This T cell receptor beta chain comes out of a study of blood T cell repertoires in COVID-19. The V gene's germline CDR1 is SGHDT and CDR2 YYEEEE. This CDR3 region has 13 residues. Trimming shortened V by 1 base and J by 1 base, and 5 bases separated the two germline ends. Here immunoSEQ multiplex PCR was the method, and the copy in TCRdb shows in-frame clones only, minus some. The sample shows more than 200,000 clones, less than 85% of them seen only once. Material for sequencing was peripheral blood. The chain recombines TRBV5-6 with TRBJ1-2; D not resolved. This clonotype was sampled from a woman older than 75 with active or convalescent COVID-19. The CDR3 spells CASSLPGNYGYTF. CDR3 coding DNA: TGTGCCAGCAGCTTGCCCGGTAACTATGGCTACACCTTC.